The TCR beta chain described here comes from a study of T cell responses to AZD1222 COVID-19 vaccine. Generated by immunoSEQ multiplex PCR, the TCRdb table keeps only in-frame clones and is missing some. The sample shows approximately 120,000 clones, 88% of them seen only once. Material: peripheral blood, obtained on day 0 of AZD1222 vaccination. This sequence was found in an adult in good health.

CDR3 nucleotides: TGTGCCAGCAGTGAAGCAGGGAACGGAAACACCATATATTTT. It codes for CASSEAGNGNTIYF. V is TRBV6-1 and J is TRBJ1-3; D not certain. Trimming cost V 0 bases and J 4 bases, with 7 bases left between them. The CDR3 consists of 14 residues. Looked up from germline, CDR1 is MNHNS and CDR2 is SASEGT.